The following is a T cell receptor (beta chain) sequence with its context. Its cognate antigen is unknown. This entry belongs to a study of shared clonotypes between healthy human individuals. The split of CD4+ cells yielded CD45RA+ naive and CD45RA-negative memory subsets. This was a deep-level run. Each subset's genomic DNA was shared equally among a number of immunoSEQ plates. The assay was immunoSEQ multiplex PCR, and TCRdb's table has in-frame clones only and misses some. The sample contains 2 million to 3 million clones, over 85% of which appear only once. Overall study results and limits: Naive CD4 clonotype sharing across several donors was approximately 5%.

Between the trimmed V and J ends, which lost 8 bases and 3 bases, there was a span of 17 bases. CDR1 and CDR2 (germline): MNHNS, SASEGT. This CDR3 comprises 14 residues. The source material was naive CD4+ T cells from PBMCs. Subset defined: CD45RA+ positively selected. The clonotype comes from a man between 18 and 29 years old in good health. Some clones in this sample may be carry-over from other donors' samples. The rearrangement links TRBV6-1 to TRBJ2-7; a possible D gene is TRBD1 (6 bases). The CDR3 DNA sequence: TGTGCCAGCTCCTCCCCCAGGGGCCGCTACGAGCAGTACTTC. Translated, it gives CASSSPRGRYEQYF.